Presented here are 17 T cell receptor beta chains from one specimen sequenced in a study of blood T cell repertoires in COVID-19. The protocol was immunoSEQ multiplex PCR, while the TCRdb copy is restricted to in-frame clones and leaves out a portion. The sample yields 40,000 to 55,000 clones, approximately 84% seen once. Material: peripheral blood. These receptors were obtained from a man aged 50 to 60 with acute or convalescent COVID-19.

The chain combines TRBV4-1 with TRBJ1-2; D possibly corresponds to TRBD1 (6 bases). Germline values: CDR1 MGHRA, CDR2 YSYEKL. V gave up 0 bases and J gave up 5 bases, with 16 bases separating them. The CDR3 runs 16 residues. The CDR3 is CASSQDPGAPLYGYTF. CDR3 DNA: TGCGCCAGCAGCCAAGATCCAGGGGCCCCGCTATATGGCTACACCTTC.

This sequence joins TRBV9 and TRBJ2-5; 9 bases agree with TRBD1. Per germline, CDR1 SGDLS and CDR2 YYNGEE. The J segment lost 5 bases and the V segment lost 0 bases, leaving 5 bases of the junction unmatched. The CDR3 runs 15 residues. CDR3 DNA: TGTGCCAGCAGCGTAGCACAGGGGGCAGTGGAGACCCAGTACTTC. As protein: CASSVAQGAVETQYF.

The J gene is TRBJ2-2, the V gene TRBV5-4; 8 positions agree with TRBD2. Per germline, CDR1 SGHNT and CDR2 YYREEE (reference sequence). The V and J ends lost 0 bases and 6 bases, in that order; junction bases with no gene match: 10. The CDR3 sequence is 17 residues long. CDR3 sequence (DNA): TGTGCCAGCAGCTTGGCCCCGGGACTAGGGGGAGCCGGGGAGCTGTTTTTT. This sequence encodes CASSLAPGLGGAGELFF.

DNA for the CDR3: TGTGCCAGCAGTATAGATTTCACTGAAGCTTTCTTT. It encodes CASSIDFTEAFF. The chain has TRBV2 and TRBJ1-1, with D hard to call. CDR1 and CDR2 (germline): SNHLY, FYNNEI. This CDR3 is built from 12 residues. The V end was cut by 5 bases, the J end by 4 bases, with 8 bases between.

The chain carries TRBV5-4 and TRBJ2-5; 7 positions agree with TRBD2. Trimming took 1 base from V and 2 from J; bases not matched to a gene: 5. Germline V gene lookup returns CDR1 SGHNT and CDR2 YYREEE (reference sequence). The CDR3 covers 15 residues. For the CDR3, the DNA is TGTGCCAGCAGCTTGCAGACTAGCCAACAAGAGACCCAGTACTTC. Translated, it gives CASSLQTSQQETQYF.

J is TRBJ2-3 and V is TRBV6-5; D unclear. V was pared by 10 bases and J by 3 bases, with 11 bases between. The germline gives CDR1 MNHEY, CDR2 SVGAGI. This CDR3 contains 12 residues. Here the CDR3 DNA reads TGTGCCATGTTGCGGAGTACAGATACGCAGTATTTT. Translated: CAMLRSTDTQYF.

The J gene is TRBJ1-2, the V gene TRBV28; 8 bases map to TRBD1. After removal of 1 base from V and 3 bases from J, the junction contained 13 bases not matched to a gene. Germline assignment: CDR1 MDHEN and CDR2 SYDVKM. The CDR3 totals 18 residues. CDR3 DNA sequence: TGTGCCAGCAGTTTATCTGGGGACAGGTTGGGGGCCCACTATGGCTACACCTTC. It specifies CASSLSGDRLGAHYGYTF.

V and J are TRBV11-2 and TRBJ2-7, with D perhaps TRBD2 (6 bases). Deletions cut 5 bases from V and 2 bases from J, with 16 bases between. This CDR3 spans 15 amino acids. Germline lookup yields CDR1 SGHAT and CDR2 FQNNGV. CDR3 region: CASSPVRGGTYEQYF. CDR3 coding DNA: TGTGCCAGCAGCCCCGTGAGGGGAGGAACCTACGAGCAGTACTTC.

V gene TRBV2 combines with J gene TRBJ2-1, with 12 bases aligning to TRBD2. Trimming took 5 bases from V and 7 from J; bases not matched to a gene: 9. CDR1 and CDR2 (germline): SNHLY, FYNNEI. This CDR3 is 16 amino acids long. The CDR3 nucleotides read TGTGCCAGCAGTTTCTCGACTAGCGGGGGACTAAATGAGCAGTTCTTC. Translation gives CASSFSTSGGLNEQFF.

The chain recombines TRBV3-1 (or the pseudogene TRBV3-2) with TRBJ1-2; D call uncertain. Germline CDR1 reads LGHDT; CDR2 reads YNNKEL (reference sequence). This CDR3 contains 13 residues. V was cut by 3 bases and J by 8 bases, with 13 bases left in between. The CDR3 nucleotides read TGTGCCAGCAGCCAGATTGGACTGTTGGGCTACACCTTC. Its translation: CASSQIGLLGYTF.

The chain recombines TRBV7-3 with TRBJ2-4, with 10 positions matching TRBD1. The CDR3 consists of 17 residues. The V segment lost 1 base and the J segment 4 bases; nucleotides outside the gene matches: 7. Germline V gene data show CDR1 as SGHTA and CDR2 as FQGTGA. The CDR3 loop is CASSLMLVGQGKNIQYF. Written as DNA, the CDR3 is TGTGCCAGCAGCTTAATGTTAGTGGGACAGGGGAAAAACATTCAGTACTTC.

The genes are TRBV5-5 and TRBJ2-7; tentatively, D is TRBD1 (5 bases). Germline assignment: CDR1 SGHKS and CDR2 YYEKEE (reference sequence). There are 13 residues in the CDR3. The V and J ends lost 4 bases and 3 bases respectively, with 11 bases between them. DNA of the CDR3: TGTGCCAGCAGCCCGGACACTATCTACGAGCAGTACTTC. Residues: CASSPDTIYEQYF.

The chain employs TRBV29-1 and TRBJ2-7; 8 bases fit TRBD1. V trimming: 5 bases; J trimming: 4 bases; junction bases outside the gene matches: 28. The CDR3 is 20 residues long. The germline V gene encodes CDR1 SQVTM and CDR2 ANQGSEA. The CDR3 here is CSVLRGRVRGREIGGYEQYF. The CDR3 DNA is TGCAGCGTTCTAAGGGGGCGAGTCAGGGGGCGCGAAATAGGAGGATACGAGCAGTACTTC.

The chain is built from TRBV11-2 and TRBJ1-2; TRBD1 matches at 7 bases. This CDR3 has 14 amino acids. CDR1 and CDR2 from the germline V gene are SGHAT and FQNNGV. V shed 4 bases, J shed 8 bases, and the junction held 10 bases outside the gene matches. The CDR3 loop reads CASSSGQRIRGYTF. The CDR3 nucleotides are TGTGCCAGCAGCTCGGGACAGCGAATAAGAGGCTACACCTTC.

The chain joins TRBV2 to TRBJ2-4; D is undetermined. Germline CDR1 and CDR2: SNHLY and FYNNEI. V was trimmed by 4 bases and J by 1 base, leaving 8 bases between them. CDR3 length equals 14 residues. The CDR3 DNA reads as TGTGCCAGCAGTGCCGCAGTCGCCAAAAACATTCAGTACTTC. Protein: CASSAAVAKNIQYF.

The chain has TRBV4-1 and TRBJ2-7; weak D call: TRBD2 (6 bases). The CDR3 is 14 residues long. Trimming cost V 6 bases and J 6 bases, with 18 bases left between them. The germline V gene encodes CDR1 MGHRA and CDR2 YSYEKL. The CDR3 region has the DNA TGCGCCAGCAGTCGGAGGGGCGGGGTGGGCGAGCAGTACTTC. Residues: CASSRRGGVGEQYF.

The chain uses TRBV27 and TRBJ1-1; the match to TRBD1 covers 9 bases. This CDR3 comprises 13 residues. J was trimmed by 6 bases and V by 10 bases; bases with no gene match: 9. Germline-derived CDR1 and CDR2 are MNHEY and SMNVEV (reference sequence). Here the CDR3 DNA reads TGTGCCAACAAGACAGGGGGTATGGCTGAAGCTTTCTTT. Encoded protein: CANKTGGMAEAFF.